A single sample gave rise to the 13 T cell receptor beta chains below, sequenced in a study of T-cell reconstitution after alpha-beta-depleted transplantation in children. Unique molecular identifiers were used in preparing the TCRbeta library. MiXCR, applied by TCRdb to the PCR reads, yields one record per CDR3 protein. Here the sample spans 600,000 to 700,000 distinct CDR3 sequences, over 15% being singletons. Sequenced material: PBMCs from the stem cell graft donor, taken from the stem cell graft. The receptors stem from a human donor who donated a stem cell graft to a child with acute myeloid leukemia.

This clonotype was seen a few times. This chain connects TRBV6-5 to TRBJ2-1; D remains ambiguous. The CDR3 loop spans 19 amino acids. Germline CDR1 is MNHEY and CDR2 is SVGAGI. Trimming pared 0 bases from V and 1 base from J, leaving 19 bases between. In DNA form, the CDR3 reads TGTGCCAGCAGTTACTCCCCACTCGGTAGTGGGGTTTCCTACAATGAGCAGTTCTTC. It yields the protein CASSYSPLGSGVSYNEQFF.

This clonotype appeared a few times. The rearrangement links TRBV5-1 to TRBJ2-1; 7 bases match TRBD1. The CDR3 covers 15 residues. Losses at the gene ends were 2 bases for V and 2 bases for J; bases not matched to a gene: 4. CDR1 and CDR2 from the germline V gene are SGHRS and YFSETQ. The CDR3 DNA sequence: TGCGCCAGCAGCTTCACAGGGGTCCCCTACAATGAGCAGTTCTTC. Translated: CASSFTGVPYNEQFF.

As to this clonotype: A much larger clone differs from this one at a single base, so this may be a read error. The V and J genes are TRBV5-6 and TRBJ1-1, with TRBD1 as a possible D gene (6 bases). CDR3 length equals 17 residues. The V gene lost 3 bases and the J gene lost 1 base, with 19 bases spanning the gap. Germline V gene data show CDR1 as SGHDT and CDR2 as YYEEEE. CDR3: CASSSTGDLLRNTEAFF. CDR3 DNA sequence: TGTGCCAGCAGCTCGACAGGAGACTTACTTAGGAACACTGAAGCTTTCTTT.

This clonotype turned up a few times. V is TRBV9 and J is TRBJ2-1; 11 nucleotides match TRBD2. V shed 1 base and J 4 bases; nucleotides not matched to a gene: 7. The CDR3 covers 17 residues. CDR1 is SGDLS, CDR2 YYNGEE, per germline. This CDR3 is CASSVLGLAEVYNEQFF. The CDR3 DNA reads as TGTGCCAGCAGCGTACTGGGACTAGCGGAGGTATACAATGAGCAGTTCTTC.

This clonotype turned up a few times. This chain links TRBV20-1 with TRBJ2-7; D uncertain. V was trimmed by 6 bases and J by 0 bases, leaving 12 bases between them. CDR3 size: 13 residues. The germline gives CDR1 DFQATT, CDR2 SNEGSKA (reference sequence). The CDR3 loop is CSAQTPDSYEQYF. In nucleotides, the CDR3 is TGCAGTGCCCAGACGCCGGACTCCTACGAGCAGTACTTC.

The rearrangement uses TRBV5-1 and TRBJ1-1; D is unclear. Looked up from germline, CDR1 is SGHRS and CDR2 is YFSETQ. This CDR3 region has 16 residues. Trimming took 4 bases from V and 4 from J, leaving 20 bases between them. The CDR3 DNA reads TGCGCCAGCAGCAAACATATATGGGTTCGGGGCACTGAAGCTTTCTTT. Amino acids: CASSKHIWVRGTEAFF.

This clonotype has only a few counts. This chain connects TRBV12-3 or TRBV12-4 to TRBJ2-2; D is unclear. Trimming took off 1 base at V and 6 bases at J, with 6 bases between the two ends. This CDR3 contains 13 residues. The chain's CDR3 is CASSLEVAGELFF. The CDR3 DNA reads TGTGCCAGCAGTTTAGAAGTAGCCGGGGAGCTGTTTTTT.

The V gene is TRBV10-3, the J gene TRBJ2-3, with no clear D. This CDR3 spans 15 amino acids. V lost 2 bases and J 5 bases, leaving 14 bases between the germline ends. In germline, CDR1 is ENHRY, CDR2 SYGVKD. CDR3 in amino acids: CAISEPQLKVDTQYF. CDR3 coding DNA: TGTGCCATCAGTGAGCCACAGCTAAAAGTAGATACGCAGTATTTT.

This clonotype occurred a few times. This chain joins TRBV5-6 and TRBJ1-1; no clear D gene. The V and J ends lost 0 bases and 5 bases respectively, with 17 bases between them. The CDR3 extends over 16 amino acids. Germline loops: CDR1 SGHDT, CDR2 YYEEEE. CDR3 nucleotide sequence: TGTGCCAGCAGCTTGGAAGGAGGGAGGGTGTATACTGAAGCTTTCTTT. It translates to CASSLEGGRVYTEAFF.

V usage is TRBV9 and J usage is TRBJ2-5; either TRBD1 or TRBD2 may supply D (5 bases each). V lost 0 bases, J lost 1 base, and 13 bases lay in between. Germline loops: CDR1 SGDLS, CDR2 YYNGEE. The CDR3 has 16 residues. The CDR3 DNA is TGTGCCAGCAGCGTAGGATCGGGGCAGGGCCAAGAGACCCAGTACTTC. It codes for CASSVGSGQGQETQYF. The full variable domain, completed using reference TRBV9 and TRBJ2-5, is DSGVTQTPKHLITATGQRVTLRCSPRSGDLSVYWYQQSLDQGLQFLIQYYNGEERAKGNILERFSAQQFPDLHSELNLSSLELGDSALYFCASSVGSGQGQETQYFGPGTRLLVL.

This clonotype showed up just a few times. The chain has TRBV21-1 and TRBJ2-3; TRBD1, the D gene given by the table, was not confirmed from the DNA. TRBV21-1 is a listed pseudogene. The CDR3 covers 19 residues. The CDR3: CASSKSNGPLGPSTDTQYF. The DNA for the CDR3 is TGTGCCAGCAGCAAATCAAATGGCCCCTTGGGCCCTAGCACAGATACGCAGTATTTT.

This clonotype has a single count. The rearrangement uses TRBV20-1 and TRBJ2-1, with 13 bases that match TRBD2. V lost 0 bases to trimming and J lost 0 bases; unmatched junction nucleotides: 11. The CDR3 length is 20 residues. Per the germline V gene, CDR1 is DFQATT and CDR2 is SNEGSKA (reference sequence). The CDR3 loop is CSARDPGTSGVTSSYNEQFF. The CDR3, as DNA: TGCAGTGCTAGAGACCCCGGGACTAGCGGGGTGACGAGCTCCTACAATGAGCAGTTCTTC.

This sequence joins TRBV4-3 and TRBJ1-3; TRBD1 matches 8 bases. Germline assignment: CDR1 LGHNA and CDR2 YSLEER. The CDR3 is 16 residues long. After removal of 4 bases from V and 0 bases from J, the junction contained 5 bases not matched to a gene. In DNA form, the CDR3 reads TGCGCCAGCAGCCCTTCCGACAGGGGCTCTGGAAACACCATATATTTT. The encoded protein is CASSPSDRGSGNTIYF.